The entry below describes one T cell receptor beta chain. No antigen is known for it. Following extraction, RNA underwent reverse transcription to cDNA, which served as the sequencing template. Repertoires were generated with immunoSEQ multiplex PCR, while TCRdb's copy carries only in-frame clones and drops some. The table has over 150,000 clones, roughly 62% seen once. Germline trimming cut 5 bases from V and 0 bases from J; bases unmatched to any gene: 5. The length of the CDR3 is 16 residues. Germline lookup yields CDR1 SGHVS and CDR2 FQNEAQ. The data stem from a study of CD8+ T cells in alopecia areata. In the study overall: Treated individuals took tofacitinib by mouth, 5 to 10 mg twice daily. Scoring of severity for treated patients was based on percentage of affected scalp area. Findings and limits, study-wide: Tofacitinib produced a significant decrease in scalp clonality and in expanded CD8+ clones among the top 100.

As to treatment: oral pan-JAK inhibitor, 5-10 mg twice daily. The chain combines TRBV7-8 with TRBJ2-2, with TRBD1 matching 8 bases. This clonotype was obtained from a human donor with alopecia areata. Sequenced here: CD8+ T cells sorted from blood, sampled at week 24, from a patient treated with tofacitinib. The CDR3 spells CASSPGTGANTGELFF. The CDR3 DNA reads TGTGCCAGCAGCCCCGGGACAGGAGCGAACACCGGGGAGCTGTTTTTT.